The clone carrying this T cell receptor (beta chain) was detected ten times or more. Its cognate antigen is unknown. Construction of TCR beta libraries relied on iRepertoire HTBI primers and on Arm-PCR targeting CDR3 regions. Authors' data handling: Identified across the samples were 55 to 75 TRBV segments and roughly 14 TRBJ segments. TCRdb re-called the multiplex PCR reads with MiXCR, one entry per CDR3 protein. The V and J calls shown here were made by TCRdb, not taken from the authors' results. The data contain some 440,000 distinct CDR3 sequences, roughly 20% of them singletons. This sample is part of a study of regulatory T cells in long-lasting Graves disease. Findings and caveats of the study: Persistent disease preferred TRBV28, TRBJ1-2 and TRBJ2-5; new disease, TRBV20-1 and TRBJ2-1. Analysis covered peripheral blood alone, not thyroid tissue.

Time point described: persistent/refractory GD, antithyroid drugs over 5 years with positive TRAb. The authors made the TCR library using RNA they extracted from PBMCs. Diagnosing Graves' disease relied on the American Thyroid Association guidelines. V was pared by 2 bases and J by 9 bases, with 5 bases of the junction left unmatched. This CDR3 is built from 15 residues. Germline loops: CDR1 MDHEN, CDR2 SYDVKM. The chain uses TRBV28 and TRBJ1-6, with 9 bases aligning to TRBD1. This specimen consisted of peripheral blood mononuclear cells (PBMCs), obtained when the disease was refractory, from a patient treated with antithyroid drugs. The receptor's source is a female donor with Graves disease. The chain's CDR3 is CASSLRTGVFSPLHF. The CDR3 region has the DNA TGTGCCAGCAGTTTACGGACAGGGGTGTTTTCACCCCTCCACTTT.